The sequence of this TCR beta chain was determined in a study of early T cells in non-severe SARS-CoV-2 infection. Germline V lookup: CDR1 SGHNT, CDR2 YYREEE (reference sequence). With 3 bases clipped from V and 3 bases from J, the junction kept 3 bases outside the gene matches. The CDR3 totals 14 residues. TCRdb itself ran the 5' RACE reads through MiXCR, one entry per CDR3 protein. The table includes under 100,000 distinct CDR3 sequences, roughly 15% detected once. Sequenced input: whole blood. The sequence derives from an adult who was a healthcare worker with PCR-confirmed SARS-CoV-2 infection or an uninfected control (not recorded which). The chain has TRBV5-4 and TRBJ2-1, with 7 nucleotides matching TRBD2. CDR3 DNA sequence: TGTGCCAGCAGCTGGGGAGGGATCTACAATGAGCAGTTCTTC. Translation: CASSWGGIYNEQFF.